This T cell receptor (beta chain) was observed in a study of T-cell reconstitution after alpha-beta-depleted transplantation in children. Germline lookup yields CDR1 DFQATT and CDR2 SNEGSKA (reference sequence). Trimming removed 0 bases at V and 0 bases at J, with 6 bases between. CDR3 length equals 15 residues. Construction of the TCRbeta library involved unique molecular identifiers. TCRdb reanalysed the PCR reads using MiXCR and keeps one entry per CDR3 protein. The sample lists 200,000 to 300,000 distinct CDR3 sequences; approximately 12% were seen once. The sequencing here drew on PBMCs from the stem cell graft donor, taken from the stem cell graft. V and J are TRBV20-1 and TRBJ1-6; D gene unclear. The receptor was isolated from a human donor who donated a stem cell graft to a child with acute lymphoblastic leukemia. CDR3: CSARESRSYNSPLHF. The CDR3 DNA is TGCAGTGCTAGAGAGTCGCGCTCCTATAATTCACCCCTCCACTTT.